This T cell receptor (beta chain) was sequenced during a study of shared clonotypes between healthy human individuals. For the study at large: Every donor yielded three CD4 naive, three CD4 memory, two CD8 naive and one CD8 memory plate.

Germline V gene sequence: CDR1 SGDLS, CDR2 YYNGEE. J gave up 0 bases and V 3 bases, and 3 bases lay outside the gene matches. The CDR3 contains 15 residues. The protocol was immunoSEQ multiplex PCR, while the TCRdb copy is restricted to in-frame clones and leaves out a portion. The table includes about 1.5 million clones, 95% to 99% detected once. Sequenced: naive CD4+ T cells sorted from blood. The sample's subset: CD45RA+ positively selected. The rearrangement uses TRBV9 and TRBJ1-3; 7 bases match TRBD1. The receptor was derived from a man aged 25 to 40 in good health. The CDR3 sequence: CASSGQGLSGNTIYF. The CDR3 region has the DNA TGTGCCAGCAGCGGACAGGGTCTCTCTGGAAACACCATATATTTT.